Detailed here is one T cell receptor beta chain. The table lists this clone with a count of one. What antigen it recognizes has not been identified. Per-nucleotide qualities are absent, and no much larger clonotype sits a single base away. In the prospective study, participants were roughly 18 to 90 years old, resided in fewer than 25 geographic areas of the United States, and were enrolled through a virtual design. To assign participants to cohorts, the prospective study relied on clinical history that participants themselves reported in a screening survey and a study questionnaire. Exposed participants were defined as having been in contact with someone with a PCR-confirmed or clinician-diagnosed COVID-19 case within 2 weeks of study entry. In the prospective study, mobile phlebotomists collected whole blood, serum and a nasopharyngeal or oropharyngeal swab from each participant. Participants in the prospective study had the option to provide additional blood draws and questionnaires over an approximately two-month period. Before DNA extraction, prospective study blood samples were shipped either frozen or at room temperature.

This record comes from a study of blood T cell repertoires in COVID-19 (dated by TCRdb to the early 2020s). About the study as a whole: The collaborator samples originated in the United States, Italy and Spain and spanned the acute and convalescent phases of COVID-19. The dataset comprised deeply sampled blood TCRbeta repertoires from subjects exposed to, actively infected with, or recovered from COVID-19. The prospective study material was composed of cDNA or gDNA derived from T cells, B-cell-depleted T cells, or PBMCs. The repertoires were released in a freely available public database meant as a resource for research on the immune response to SARS-CoV-2. The samples were drawn from two sources: the first 160 participants of the ongoing ImmuneRACE study, and some 1,300 subjects contributed by 6 global collaborators. HLA class I and class II types, where available, came from metadata supplied by the sample provider rather than from assay-based typing. Nearly every sample came with metadata listing a de-identified subject ID, COVID-19 status, age in years and sex. The full study reports these points: The quantity of clinical and demographic metadata differed by source and by participant and was supplied without curation.

The immunoSEQ Assay, a bias-controlled multiplex PCR, was used to amplify TCRbeta CDR3 regions from genomic DNA. Turning to the authors' computational methods: Nucleated cell counts per sample were estimated from amplification of reference gene primers within the assay. To quantify the absolute abundance of each unique TCRbeta CDR3 rearrangement, sequence reads were collapsed and filtered. For each sample, productive Simpson clonality was calculated as the square root of Simpson's diversity index across productive rearrangements. Drawn from immuneACCESS, this table holds only the in-frame rearrangements with V and J called that TCRdb kept. Clones are partly lost; checked studies trace under half to an unresolved V gene and leave the rest unexplained. For V, J and clone size, that table is used; D and trimming come from the DNA. Present in this sample are roughly 140,000 clones, roughly four fifths of which were seen just once. The top ten clones comprise 1.5% to 2% of the sample.

Sequencing was carried out using PBMCs or T cells enriched from blood (not recorded which). The receptor was isolated from a woman under 30 who had been exposed to COVID-19.

Read as DNA, the sequence is TGTGCCAGCAGCCTCCGGGACAGAGGGCATGGCTACACCTTC. The translation is CASSLRDRGHGYTF. The chain links TRBV6-5 with TRBJ1-2, and 7 junctional nucleotides match TRBD1. The V end gives up 6 bases and the J end 6 bases, leaving 10 bases in the junction not matched to a gene. The CDR3 holds 14 amino acids from the cysteine to the phenylalanine. The read is trimmed to its CDR3 DNA, 42 bases read in frame from base 1. The germline V gene gives CDR1 as MNHEY and CDR2 as SVGAGI.